What follows are 31 T cell receptor beta chains derived from one specimen sequenced in a study of control samples from healthy donors and cancer patients. Sequenced by immunoSEQ multiplex PCR; TCRdb stores in-frame clones only, minus some. The sample includes about 61,000 clones, 85% to 90% of them seen just once. The sample taken for sequencing was PBMCs. The receptor source for this set is a man aged 60-69 years with colorectal cancer.

The chain is built from TRBV4-1 and TRBJ2-3; D remains unclear. The germline V gene has CDR1 MGHRA and CDR2 YSYEKL. This CDR3 has 15 amino acids. V shed 6 bases and J shed 0 bases, with 13 bases lying between them. The CDR3 is CASRPRPQSTDTQYF. The CDR3 bases are TGCGCCAGCAGACCAAGGCCCCAGAGCACAGATACGCAGTATTTT.

The gene calls are TRBV7-3 and TRBJ1-1; D is unresolved. V lost 5 bases and J 0 bases, leaving 16 bases between the germline ends. CDR1 SGHTA and CDR2 FQGTGA come from the germline V gene. The CDR3 totals 16 residues. The DNA for the CDR3 is TGTGCCAGCAGCCCAATAGGGCGGCGCCTGAACACTGAAGCTTTCTTT. This gives the protein CASSPIGRRLNTEAFF.

This chain joins TRBV2 and TRBJ2-6; the D gene is possibly TRBD2 (5 bases). Germline CDR1 reads SNHLY; CDR2 reads FYNNEI. V dropped 7 bases and J dropped 0 bases, with 10 bases sitting between them. The CDR3 totals 15 residues. This CDR3 is CASTRELSGANVLTF. CDR3 bases: TGTGCCAGCACCCGGGAACTCTCTGGGGCCAACGTCCTGACTTTC.

In DNA form, the CDR3 reads TGTGCCAGCACCCTACAGGGGACCGGGGAGCTGTTTTTT. It codes for CASTLQGTGELFF. This chain links TRBV12-3 or TRBV12-4 with TRBJ2-2; 7 positions agree with TRBD1. The CDR3 is 13 amino acids. Trimming cost V 7 bases and J 5 bases; bases outside gene matches: 4.

V usage is TRBV7-9 and J usage is TRBJ2-2; D call uncertain. The CDR3 loop spans 14 amino acids. In germline, CDR1 is SEHNR, CDR2 FQNEAQ (reference sequence). V was trimmed by 1 base and J by 5 bases, leaving 8 bases between them. The CDR3 loop is CASSLDWVTGELFF. CDR3 DNA sequence: TGTGCCAGCAGCTTAGATTGGGTGACCGGGGAGCTGTTTTTT.

Written as DNA, the CDR3 is TGTGCCAGCAGTCCACTAGCGGGGGGACTCACAGATACGCAGTATTTT. Translated: CASSPLAGGLTDTQYF. The rearrangement joins TRBV11-2 to TRBJ2-3, with 12 bases aligning to TRBD2. The CDR3 is 16 amino acids. Germline V lookup: CDR1 SGHAT, CDR2 FQNNGV. J was trimmed by 2 bases and V by 6 bases; bases with no gene match: 6.

The CDR3 loop is CASSLLIGENTEAFF. The DNA for the CDR3 is TGTGCCAGCAGCTTGCTGATTGGGGAGAACACTGAAGCTTTCTTT. The rearrangement links TRBV5-5 to TRBJ1-1, with D unclear. The length of the CDR3 is 15 residues. The ends were cut back, 1 base at V and 1 base at J, with 11 bases in the middle. Germline CDR1 SGHKS, CDR2 YYEKEE (reference sequence).

This chain joins TRBV19 and TRBJ2-7, with 8 bases that match TRBD1. The CDR3 is made up of 13 amino acids. Per germline, CDR1 LNHDA and CDR2 SQIVND (reference sequence). V shed 6 bases, J shed 3 bases, and the junction held 4 bases outside the gene matches. CDR3 region: CASSIGQGYEQYF. CDR3 DNA sequence: TGTGCCAGTAGCATCGGACAGGGCTACGAGCAGTACTTC.

V is TRBV7-6 and J is TRBJ2-3; TRBD1 aligns across 10 bases. This CDR3 spans 18 amino acids. Per the germline V gene, CDR1 is SGHVS and CDR2 is FNYEAQ. Losses at the gene ends were 1 base for V and 0 bases for J; bases not matched to a gene: 7. This chain's CDR3 is CASSLGWVGQGSTDTQYF. Written as DNA, the CDR3 is TGTGCCAGCAGCTTAGGATGGGTGGGACAGGGGAGCACAGATACGCAGTATTTT.

The chain links TRBV11-3 to TRBJ1-2; no reliable D call. The CDR3 extends over 13 amino acids. Trimming cost V 5 bases and J 5 bases, with 12 bases left between them. The V gene's germline CDR1 is SGHNT and CDR2 YENEEA. The CDR3 DNA is TGTGCCAGCAGCACCGGACTAAGTTATGGCTACACCTTC. Its protein product is CASSTGLSYGYTF.

The CDR3 coding sequence is TGTGCCAGCAGCTTGGTAGGGGGGAGCACAGATACGCAGTATTTT. Protein product: CASSLVGGSTDTQYF. The gene calls are TRBV5-4 and TRBJ2-3; D is perhaps TRBD1 or TRBD2 (6 bases each). Trimming removed 0 bases from V and 0 bases from J, with 8 bases in between. The CDR3 runs to 15 residues. Germline V lookup: CDR1 SGHNT, CDR2 YYREEE (reference sequence). Full variable domain (rest looked up from reference TRBV5-4 and TRBJ2-3): ETGVTQSPTHLIKTRGQQVTLRCSSQSGHNTVSWYQQALGQGPQFIFQYYREEENGRGNFPPRFSGLQFPNYSSELNVNALELDDSALYLCASSLVGGSTDTQYFGPGTRLTVL.

The chain employs TRBV5-1 and TRBJ1-3; D is unresolved. The CDR3 covers 14 residues. Germline V CDR1 and CDR2: SGHRS, YFSETQ. The V gene lost 6 bases and the J gene lost 4 bases, with 14 bases spanning the gap. CDR3 loop: CASKFAEDGNTIYF. In DNA form, the CDR3 reads TGCGCCAGCAAGTTCGCGGAGGACGGAAACACCATATATTTT.

The chain has TRBV7-6 and TRBJ2-2; 13 nucleotides line up with TRBD2. With V trimmed by 5 bases and J by 1 base, 4 bases remained unmatched. The CDR3 totals 17 residues. Germline V gene sequence: CDR1 SGHVS, CDR2 FNYEAQ. In nucleotides, the CDR3 is TGTGCCAGCAGCCCCCGACTAGCGGGGGGGAACACCGGGGAGCTGTTTTTT. Protein sequence: CASSPRLAGGNTGELFF. The variable domain in full, completed from reference TRBV7-6 and TRBJ2-2, reads GAGVSQSPRYKVTKRGQDVALRCDPISGHVSLYWYRQALGQGPEFLTYFNYEAQQDKSGLPNDRFSAERPEGSISTLTIQRTEQRDSAMYRCASSPRLAGGNTGELFFGEGSRLTVL.

This chain links TRBV5-1 with TRBJ1-1; possible D gene TRBD1, 5 bases. CDR1 is SGHRS and CDR2 is YFSETQ in the germline V gene. This CDR3 has 15 amino acids. The V end lost 1 base, the J end lost 4 bases, and 14 bases lay between the germline ends. The DNA for the CDR3 is TGCGCCAGCAGCTTGCGAGGGGAGGCGGGCACTGAAGCTTTCTTT. It codes for CASSLRGEAGTEAFF.

The chain combines TRBV3-1 (or the pseudogene TRBV3-2) with TRBJ1-2; 8 positions match TRBD1. The CDR3 is 16 residues long. Per the germline V gene, CDR1 is LGHDT and CDR2 is YNNKEL (reference sequence). The junction had 4 bases not matched to a gene; V was cut back by 1 base and J by 0 bases. CDR3: CASSQAPGQANYGYTF. The CDR3 DNA is TGTGCCAGCAGCCAAGCCCCGGGACAGGCTAACTATGGCTACACCTTC.

CDR3 residues: CASSRRTLNNEQFF. Written as DNA, the CDR3 is TGTGCCAGCAGCCGTCGGACACTTAACAATGAGCAGTTCTTC. The chain recombines TRBV14 with TRBJ2-1, with D maybe TRBD1 (5 bases). The CDR3 is 14 residues long. Germline assignment: CDR1 SGHDN and CDR2 FVKESK. V lost 4 bases and J 5 bases, leaving 12 bases between the germline ends. The full variable domain, rest sourced from reference TRBV14 and TRBJ2-1, is EAGVTQFPSHSVIEKGQTVTLRCDPISGHDNLYWYRRVMGKEIKFLLHFVKESKQDESGMPNNRFLAERTGGTYSTLKVQPAELEDSGVYFCASSRRTLNNEQFFGPGTRLTVL.

As concerns this clone: One end of the junction varies from germline; a read error may be responsible. The genes are TRBV4-2 and TRBJ2-7; D gene uncertain. The length of the CDR3 is 11 residues. The germline CDR1 and CDR2 sequences are LGHNA and YNFKEQ. As DNA, the CDR3 is TGTGCCAGCAGCCAAGATACAGCGATGGTATTC. This translates into CASSQDTAMVF.

CDR3 DNA: TGCGCCAGCAGCCGAGTTGGTAACCAAGAGACCCAGTACTTC. Its protein is CASSRVGNQETQYF. This sequence joins TRBV5-1 and TRBJ2-5; D not resolved. The germline V gene has CDR1 SGHRS and CDR2 YFSETQ. V lost 4 bases, J lost 0 bases, and 10 bases lay in between. The CDR3 runs 14 residues.

The chain joins TRBV7-8 to TRBJ2-7; tentatively, D is TRBD1 or TRBD2 (5 bases each). The germline V gene encodes CDR1 SGHVS and CDR2 FQNEAQ. The CDR3 has 17 residues. V was shortened by 5 bases and J by 0 bases, with 20 bases between the two germline ends. The CDR3 DNA is TGTGCCAGCAGCCGGTCCGTGGGACCGGTGAGCTCCTACGAGCAGTACTTC. It yields the protein CASSRSVGPVSSYEQYF.

This sequence joins TRBV6-5 and TRBJ1-2, with D uncertain. V lost 2 bases and J lost 0, with 10 bases in between. Germline V gives CDR1 MNHEY, CDR2 SVGAGI. The CDR3 contains 15 residues. As DNA, the CDR3 is TGTGCCAGCAGTTACACCCACGGAGCTAACTATGGCTACACCTTC. Encoded protein: CASSYTHGANYGYTF.

This chain joins TRBV7-8 and TRBJ2-3; 11 bases are shared with TRBD2. The CDR3 is 16 residues long. V lost 5 bases, J lost 5 bases, and 9 bases stayed unmatched. The germline gives CDR1 SGHVS, CDR2 FQNEAQ. The chain's CDR3 is CASSTSSGGPVDTQYF. The CDR3 DNA sequence: TGTGCCAGCAGCACCTCTAGCGGGGGGCCGGTAGATACGCAGTATTTT.

V and J are TRBV7-2 and TRBJ1-1; TRBD1 aligns across 8 bases. With 1 base clipped from V and 3 bases from J, the junction kept 13 bases outside the gene matches. CDR3 length: 18 residues. CDR1 SGHTA and CDR2 FQGNSA come from the germline V gene. In DNA form, the CDR3 reads TGTGCCAGCAGCTTAGAATTCTCCAGGGGGCGGCGGTACACTGAAGCTTTCTTT. Translating it yields CASSLEFSRGRRYTEAFF. Combining the CDR3 with reference TRBV7-2 and TRBJ1-1 gives the whole variable domain GAGVSQSPSNKVTEKGKDVELRCDPISGHTALYWYRQSLGQGLEFLIYFQGNSAPDKSGLPSDRFSAERTGGSVSTLTIQRTQQEDSAVYLCASSLEFSRGRRYTEAFFGQGTRLTVV.

In this sample, this clone turned up a few times. V and J are TRBV30 and TRBJ1-5; the match to TRBD1 covers 8 bases. After removal of 5 bases from V and 4 bases from J, the junction contained 4 bases not matched to a gene. Germline V gene lookup returns CDR1 GTSNPN and CDR2 SVGIG (reference sequence). CDR3 length equals 13 residues. Here the CDR3 reads CAWAGTGNQPQHF. The CDR3, as DNA: TGTGCCTGGGCCGGGACAGGAAATCAGCCCCAGCATTTT.

CDR3 residues: CASSTRDSSWDNEQFF. The CDR3 DNA follows: TGTGCCAGCAGCACTCGGGACTCCTCATGGGACAATGAGCAGTTCTTC. This chain links TRBV21-1 with TRBJ2-1; the tabulated D call, TRBD2, remains unverified against the DNA. TRBV21-1 is designated a pseudogene. This CDR3 comprises 16 residues.

The J gene is TRBJ2-5, the V gene TRBV9; 11 bases align to TRBD1. The CDR3 spans 16 residues. CDR1 is SGDLS and CDR2 is YYNGEE in the germline V gene. J was trimmed by 4 bases and V by 3 bases; bases with no gene match: 8. CDR3 bases: TGTGCCAGCAGCGCGGGAGGACAGGGGGCTGGAGAGACCCAGTACTTC. Protein sequence: CASSAGGQGAGETQYF.

This clone is a singleton in its sample. The CDR3 loop reads CASSWDRENTEAFF. The DNA for the CDR3 is TGTGCCAGCAGCTGGGACAGGGAGAACACTGAAGCTTTCTTT. The rearrangement links TRBV7-2 to TRBJ1-1; 9 bases align to TRBD1. The CDR3 spans 14 residues. The ends lost 4 bases at V and 1 base at J; junction bases unmatched: 1. Germline CDR1 and CDR2: SGHTA and FQGNSA. The full variable domain, rest sourced from reference TRBV7-2 and TRBJ1-1, is GAGVSQSPSNKVTEKGKDVELRCDPISGHTALYWYRQSLGQGLEFLIYFQGNSAPDKSGLPSDRFSAERTGGSVSTLTIQRTQQEDSAVYLCASSWDRENTEAFFGQGTRLTVV.

The gene calls are TRBV7-6 and TRBJ1-4, with a weak D call TRBD1 (5 bases). CDR1 and CDR2 from the germline V gene are SGHVS and FNYEAQ. This CDR3 is built from 15 residues. V was shortened by 5 bases and J by 8 bases, with 18 bases between the two germline ends. The CDR3 bases are TGTGCCAGCAGCCCCGGGACCCTAATGGGCGAAAAACTGTTTTTT. Its protein is CASSPGTLMGEKLFF.

The chain couples TRBV9 to TRBJ2-1; 7 nucleotides agree with TRBD2. Germline CDR1 is SGDLS and CDR2 is YYNGEE. The V segment lost 4 bases and the J segment 4 bases; nucleotides outside the gene matches: 8. The CDR3 runs to 15 residues. The CDR3 bases are TGTGCCAGCAGCCCCTCAGCGGGGATTTACAATGAGCAGTTCTTC. This encodes CASSPSAGIYNEQFF.

The V call is TRBV6-4, the J call TRBJ1-3; 7 bases are a match to TRBD1. J was trimmed by 4 bases and V by 9 bases; bases with no gene match: 3. The germline gives CDR1 MRHNA, CDR2 SNTAGT. The CDR3 length is 12 residues. The CDR3 DNA follows: TGTGCCAGGACAGGGAACGGAAACACCATATATTTT. This gives the protein CARTGNGNTIYF.

The chain links TRBV5-8 to TRBJ2-5; D is possibly TRBD2 (6 bases). V gave up 8 bases and J gave up 5 bases, with 16 bases separating them. CDR1 SGHTS and CDR2 YDEGEE come from the germline V gene. The CDR3 totals 13 residues. CDR3 DNA sequence: TGTGCCAGTGGAGGGGTAGGCGGCGAGACCCAGTACTTC. It is translated as CASGGVGGETQYF.

The chain uses TRBV19 and TRBJ1-3, with 7 positions matching TRBD1. CDR3 length: 17 amino acids. Per the germline V gene, CDR1 is LNHDA and CDR2 is SQIVND (reference sequence). Trimming at V came to 7 bases and at J to 0 bases, leaving 12 bases not matched to a gene. This CDR3 reads CASIPSRDRLSGNTIYF. The CDR3 DNA reads as TGTGCCAGTATCCCCTCCCGGGACAGACTCTCTGGAAACACCATATATTTT.